The 5 T cell receptor beta chains presented below share a single source sample, sequenced in a study of human T cells and chemical hapten exposure. Time point given: patch test 3, about 24 weeks after DPC sensitization. Treatment indicated: therapeutic diphenylcyclopropenone sensitization with weekly scalp DPC. TCRdb passed the RACE reads through MiXCR, listing each CDR3 protein once. The sample carries more than 70,000 distinct CDR3 sequences, approximately 10% recorded once. The specimen comprised whole blood, sampled in connection with sensitization to the hapten diphenylcyclopropenone (DPC). These receptors all stem from a woman in her 30s with alopecia areata. Some clones in this sample may be carry-over from other donors' samples.

This clonotype was detected ten times or more. The rearrangement uses TRBV5-6 and TRBJ2-1, with a possible D match to TRBD1 (6 bases). The CDR3 length is 16 residues. The germline gives CDR1 SGHDT, CDR2 YYEEEE. The V end was cut by 1 base, the J end by 0 bases, with 11 bases between. CDR3 sequence (DNA): TGTGCCAGCAGCTTGTATGGGACAACCTCCTACAATGAGCAGTTCTTC. It codes for CASSLYGTTSYNEQFF.

In its sample, this clonotype was seen a few times. The chain carries TRBV21-1 and TRBJ1-5; TRBD1 is the table's D call and was not checked against the DNA. TRBV21-1 is annotated as a pseudogene. The CDR3 extends over 16 amino acids. In nucleotides, the CDR3 is TGTGCCAGCAGCAAACGACCAGGGTTCGGCAATCAGCCCCAGCATTTT. Translation gives CASSKRPGFGNQPQHF.

J is TRBJ2-6 and V is TRBV6-5; D remains ambiguous. The germline CDR1 and CDR2 sequences are MNHEY and SVGAGI. CDR3 length equals 16 residues. V gave up 7 bases and J gave up 0 bases, with 13 bases separating them. CDR3 nucleotide sequence: TGTGCCAGCACCAACGCAGGCCGCTCTGGGGCCAACGTCCTGACTTTC. It yields the protein CASTNAGRSGANVLTF.

The rearrangement links TRBV5-1 to TRBJ2-5; D not certain. The CDR3 has 14 amino acids. V was shortened by 6 bases and J by 2 bases, with 14 bases between the two germline ends. Germline V gives CDR1 SGHRS, CDR2 YFSETQ. The CDR3 protein is CASTPTLIQETQYF. As DNA, the CDR3 is TGCGCCAGCACCCCCACTTTAATTCAAGAGACCCAGTACTTC. Based on the CDR3 plus reference TRBV5-1 and TRBJ2-5, the full variable domain is KAGVTQTPRYLIKTRGQQVTLSCSPISGHRSVSWYQQTPGQGLQFLFEYFSETQRNKGNFPGRFSGRQFSNSRSEMNVSTLELGDSALYLCASTPTLIQETQYFGPGTRLLVL.

This sequence joins TRBV28 and TRBJ2-2, with TRBD1 as a possible D gene (6 bases). CDR3 length equals 14 residues. From germline, CDR1 is MDHEN and CDR2 SYDVKM. V was pared by 10 bases and J by 6 bases, with 18 bases between. The CDR3 nucleotides are TGTGCCATTTCGAGCCAGGGGTTCTCCGGGGAGCTGTTTTTT. Its protein is CAISSQGFSGELFF.